The 6 T cell receptor beta chains presented below share a single source sample, sequenced in a study of T cells in Graves' hyperthyroidism and ophthalmopathy. Amplification of TCR beta CDR3 regions was performed using RNA transcripts as template. HTBI primers were the set used in a first-round RT-PCR of the TCR CDR3. TCRdb reprocessed the multiplex PCR reads via MiXCR and lists one record per CDR3 protein. The sample lists a few hundred thousand distinct CDR3 sequences, about 13% occurring once. The material sequenced was blood. The receptors come from a man younger than 40 with Graves' hyperthyroidism that later progressed to Graves' ophthalmopathy.

The CDR3 DNA follows: TGCGCCAGCAGCCAAGGACAGGCCCTGAGGTTGGCACCCCTCCACTTT. Translation: CASSQGQALRLAPLHF. J is TRBJ1-6 and V is TRBV5-1, with 7 nucleotides matching TRBD1. Trimming cost V 4 bases and J 11 bases; bases outside gene matches: 15. This CDR3 is 16 amino acids long. From germline, CDR1 is SGHRS and CDR2 YFSETQ. The full variable domain, rest sourced from reference TRBV5-1 and TRBJ1-6, is KAGVTQTPRYLIKTRGQQVTLSCSPISGHRSVSWYQQTPGQGLQFLFEYFSETQRNKGNFPGRFSGRQFSNSRSEMNVSTLELGDSALYLCASSQGQALRLAPLHFGNGTRLTVT.

The chain has TRBV6-6 and TRBJ2-2, with no clear D. CDR1 and CDR2 (germline): MNHNY, SVGAGI (reference sequence). This CDR3 has 14 amino acids. V gave up 4 bases and J gave up 4 bases, with 10 bases separating them. The CDR3 here is CASSFSDPTGELFF. The CDR3, as DNA: TGTGCCAGCAGTTTCTCGGACCCCACCGGGGAGCTGTTTTTT.

This clonotype showed up many times. The V call is TRBV2, the J call TRBJ1-1; D not certain. V was pared by 6 bases and J by 6 bases, with 8 bases between. CDR3 size: 11 residues. Germline-derived CDR1 and CDR2 are SNHLY and FYNNEI. In DNA, the CDR3 is TGTGCCAGCAGGCAGGCGGCTGAAGCTTTCTTT. Amino acid sequence: CASRQAAEAFF. Variable domain in full (rest from reference TRBV2 and TRBJ1-1): EPEVTQTPSHQVTQMGQEVILRCVPISNHLYFYWYRQILGQKVEFLVSFYNNEISEKSEIFDDQFSVERPDGSNFTLKIRSTKLEDSAMYFCASRQAAEAFFGQGTRLTVV.

This chain links TRBV30 with TRBJ2-7; the D gene is possibly TRBD2 (6 bases). The germline gives CDR1 GTSNPN, CDR2 SVGIG (reference sequence). The CDR3 is 15 residues long. Trimming took off 5 bases at V and 4 bases at J, with 21 bases between the two ends. CDR3 amino acids: CAWAPCGVSFYEQYF. CDR3 sequence (DNA): TGTGCCTGGGCGCCGTGCGGGGTATCCTTTTACGAGCAGTACTTC.

With respect to this clonotype: A much larger clone is a single base away; this may be a read error. The genes are TRBV24-1 and TRBJ2-5; D is perhaps TRBD2 (6 bases). The CDR3 is made up of 15 amino acids. In germline, CDR1 is KGHDR, CDR2 SFDVKD. The CDR3 protein is CATSDPRGGQEAQYF. In DNA, the CDR3 is TGTGCCACCAGTGATCCCCGGGGAGGCCAAGAGGCCCAGTACTTC.

On this clonotype: Compared with germline, one end of the junction differs, possibly owing to a read error. The chain has TRBV20-1 and TRBJ2-1, with D perhaps being TRBD1 or TRBD2 (6 bases each). Germline CDR1 reads DFQATT; CDR2 reads SNEGSKA (reference sequence). The CDR3 is 15 amino acids. The CDR3: CRATGVGRGANEQFF. Here the CDR3 DNA reads TGCAGAGCTACGGGGGTAGGAAGGGGGGCCAATGAGCAGTTCTTC.